Each of the 10 T cell receptor beta chains below was sequenced from the same sample in a study of post-analysis software for immune sequencing data. Study-level results: Several TRBV segments were more frequent in patients than controls; TRBV5-6, TRBV5-1 and TRBV20-1 belonged to this group.

Their target antigens are unknown. The TCR beta cDNA libraries contained unique molecular identifiers. TCRdb itself ran the PCR reads through MiXCR, one entry per CDR3 protein. The sample lists around 710,000 distinct CDR3 sequences, about 43% occurring once. The sequencing input was blood. The receptors shown here come from a girl under 18 with multiple sclerosis.

The chain combines TRBV7-9 with TRBJ1-2; D unclear. Trimming took off 4 bases at V and 0 bases at J, with 15 bases between the two ends. This CDR3 is built from 16 residues. Germline loops: CDR1 SEHNR, CDR2 FQNEAQ (reference sequence). The CDR3 DNA reads as TGTGCCAGCAGCTCGACCCTTCGGCAGACTAACTATGGCTACACCTTC. Amino acid sequence: CASSSTLRQTNYGYTF.

This clonotype has more than one count but fewer than ten. The chain uses TRBV20-1 and TRBJ2-5; possible D gene TRBD2, 6 bases. The length of the CDR3 is 16 residues. Germline loops: CDR1 DFQATT, CDR2 SNEGSKA (reference sequence). The V end lost 0 bases, the J end lost 4 bases, and 18 bases lay between the germline ends. CDR3 sequence reads: CSARDYEIGGGETQYF. CDR3 sequence (DNA): TGCAGTGCTAGAGATTACGAGATTGGGGGAGGAGAGACCCAGTACTTC.

Only a few counts were recorded for this clonotype. This chain connects TRBV3-1 to TRBJ2-3; 9 bases are shared with TRBD2. CDR3 length: 15 amino acids. The V segment lost 1 base and the J segment 6 bases; nucleotides outside the gene matches: 5. Germline V gene sequence: CDR1 LGHDT, CDR2 YNNKEL (reference sequence). The CDR3 region has the DNA TGTGCCAGCAGCCAAGTAGCGGGAGTTTGGGATACGCAGTATTTT. Amino acids: CASSQVAGVWDTQYF.

The V call is TRBV7-8, the J call TRBJ1-2; D is ambiguous. Germline CDR1 reads SGHVS; CDR2 reads FQNEAQ. The V end was cut by 5 bases, the J end by 3 bases, with 19 bases between. This CDR3 region has 16 residues. In DNA form, the CDR3 reads TGTGCCAGCAGCATCAGGTGGGAGGGCCGACACTATGGCTACACCTTC. This sequence encodes CASSIRWEGRHYGYTF.

A few counts support this clonotype. For the CDR3, the DNA is TGCAGCGTTGGCCTGGGACTAGCGGCAAACATTCAGTACTTC. This encodes CSVGLGLAANIQYF. The rearrangement joins TRBV29-1 to TRBJ2-4; 11 bases fit TRBD2. This CDR3 has 14 amino acids. The V gene's germline CDR1 is SQVTM and CDR2 ANQGSEA. The V gene end was trimmed by 4 bases and the J gene end by 6 bases; junction bases not matched to a gene: 5.

This chain links TRBV15 with TRBJ1-2, with D unresolved. CDR1 is LNHNV and CDR2 is YYDKDF in the germline V gene (reference sequence). The CDR3 spans 16 residues. Deletions cut 0 bases from V and 2 bases from J, with 13 bases between. The CDR3 spells CATSRDAAAKNYGYTF. As DNA, the CDR3 is TGTGCCACCAGCAGAGATGCGGCAGCAAAGAACTATGGCTACACCTTC.

The chain couples TRBV20-1 to TRBJ1-2; D call uncertain. Per the germline V gene, CDR1 is DFQATT and CDR2 is SNEGSKA (reference sequence). Trimming took off 3 bases at V and 1 base at J, with 12 bases between the two ends. This CDR3 has 14 residues. In DNA, the CDR3 is TGCAGTGCTAGTGCTGGCCAGAGTAACTATGGCTACACCTTC. Amino acid sequence: CSASAGQSNYGYTF.

The CDR3 sequence: CSVEGSSKQETQYF. Written as DNA, the CDR3 is TGCAGTGTCGAAGGCAGTTCGAAACAAGAGACCCAGTACTTC. This chain links TRBV20-1 with TRBJ2-5; no firm D call. Trimming shortened V by 7 bases and J by 2 bases, and 17 bases separated the two germline ends. The length of the CDR3 is 14 residues. Germline lookup yields CDR1 DFQATT and CDR2 SNEGSKA (reference sequence).

CDR3 in amino acids: CASSTRSPGANVLTF. Here the CDR3 DNA reads TGTGCCAGCAGTACCCGCTCCCCTGGGGCCAACGTCCTGACTTTC. The gene calls are TRBV12-3 or TRBV12-4 and TRBJ2-6; D unresolved. Trimming shortened V by 5 bases and J by 2 bases, and 10 bases separated the two germline ends. This CDR3 region has 15 residues.

Only a few counts were recorded for this clonotype. The rearrangement uses TRBV11-1 and TRBJ2-1; weak D call: TRBD2 (5 bases). V shed 2 bases and J shed 6 bases, with 11 bases lying between them. The CDR3 length is 14 residues. The germline CDR1 and CDR2 sequences are SGHAT and FQDESV (reference sequence). CDR3 DNA: TGTGCCAGCAGCTTACGGTCCCGGGGCAATGAGCAGTTCTTC. Translating gives CASSLRSRGNEQFF.